The source of this T cell receptor beta chain is a study of blood T cell repertoires in COVID-19. For the study at large: From T cells, B-cell-depleted T cells, or PBMCs came the material, which was cDNA or gDNA.

Method: immunoSEQ multiplex PCR; TCRdb's copy keeps in-frame clones and lacks some. The table lists under 300,000 clones, about 79% of them singletons. Germline lookup yields CDR1 MDHEN and CDR2 SYDVKM. The CDR3 covers 11 residues. Trimming pared 8 bases from V and 3 bases from J, leaving 4 bases between. Sequences were obtained from peripheral blood. The chain carries TRBV28 and TRBJ1-4; D remains unclear. The receptor was derived from a woman in her thirties or forties who had recovered from COVID-19. The CDR3 region is CASGSNEKLFF. CDR3 DNA sequence: TGTGCCAGCGGCTCTAATGAAAAACTGTTTTTT.